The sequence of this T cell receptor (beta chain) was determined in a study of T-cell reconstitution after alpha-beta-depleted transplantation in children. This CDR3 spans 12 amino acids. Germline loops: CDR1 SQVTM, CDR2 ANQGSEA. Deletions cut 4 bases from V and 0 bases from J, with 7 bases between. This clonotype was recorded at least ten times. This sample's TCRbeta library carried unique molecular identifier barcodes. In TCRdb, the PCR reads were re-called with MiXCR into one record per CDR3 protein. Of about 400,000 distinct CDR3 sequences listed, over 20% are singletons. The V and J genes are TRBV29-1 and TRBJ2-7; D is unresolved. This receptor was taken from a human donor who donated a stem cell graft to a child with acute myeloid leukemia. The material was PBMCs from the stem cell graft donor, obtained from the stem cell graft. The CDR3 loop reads CSVGIASYEQYF. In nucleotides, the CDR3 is TGCAGCGTTGGTATAGCCTCCTACGAGCAGTACTTC.